By share of the sample, the clone carrying this T cell receptor (beta chain) is medium-sized. The antigen is undetermined. Looked up from germline, CDR1 is MRHNA and CDR2 is SNTAGT. V dropped 4 bases and J dropped 14; count of bases not matched to a gene: 11. The CDR3 is 14 residues long. These data come from a study of cytomegalovirus exposure and HLA in healthy donors. Study conclusions and caveats: TCR beta chains numbering some 160 were designated cytomegalovirus-associated.

The PCR was carried out with 60 Vbeta primers and 13 Jbeta primers. Only in-frame clones appear in the TCRdb table, and some are missing; sequencing was by immunoSEQ multiplex PCR. Among about 93,000 clones listed, less than 80% were seen once. What was sequenced was PBMCs. V gene TRBV6-4 combines with J gene TRBJ1-4; 9 positions match TRBD1. This TCR was recovered from a woman aged 40 to 49 in good health and CMV-seronegative. For the CDR3, the DNA is TGTGCCAGCAGTGCCGACGAAACAGGGGGCAGGCTGTTTTTT. It is translated as CASSADETGGRLFF.